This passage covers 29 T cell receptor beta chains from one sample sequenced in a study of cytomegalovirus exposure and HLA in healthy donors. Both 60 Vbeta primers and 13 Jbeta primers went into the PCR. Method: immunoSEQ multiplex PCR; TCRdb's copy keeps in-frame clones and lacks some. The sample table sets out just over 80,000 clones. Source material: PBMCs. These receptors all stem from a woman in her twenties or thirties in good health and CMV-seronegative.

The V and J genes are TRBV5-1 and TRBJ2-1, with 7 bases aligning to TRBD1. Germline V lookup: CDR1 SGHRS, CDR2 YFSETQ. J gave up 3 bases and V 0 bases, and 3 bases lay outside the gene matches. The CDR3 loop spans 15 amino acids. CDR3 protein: CASSLVTGNYNEQFF. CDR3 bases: TGCGCCAGCAGCTTGGTGACAGGGAACTACAATGAGCAGTTCTTC.

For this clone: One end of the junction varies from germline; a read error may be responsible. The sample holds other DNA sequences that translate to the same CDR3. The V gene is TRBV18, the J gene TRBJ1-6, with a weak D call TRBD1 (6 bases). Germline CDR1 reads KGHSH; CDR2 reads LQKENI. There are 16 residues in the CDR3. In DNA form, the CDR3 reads TGTGCCAGCTCACTAAGGGGGATTTGGGATAATTCACCCCTACACTTT. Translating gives CASSLRGIWDNSPLHF.

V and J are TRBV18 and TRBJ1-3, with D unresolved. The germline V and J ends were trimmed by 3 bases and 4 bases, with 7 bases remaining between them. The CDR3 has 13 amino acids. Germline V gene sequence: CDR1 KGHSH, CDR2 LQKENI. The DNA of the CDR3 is TGTGCCAGCTCACCCAGCGAAGGAAACACCATATATTTT. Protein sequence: CASSPSEGNTIYF.

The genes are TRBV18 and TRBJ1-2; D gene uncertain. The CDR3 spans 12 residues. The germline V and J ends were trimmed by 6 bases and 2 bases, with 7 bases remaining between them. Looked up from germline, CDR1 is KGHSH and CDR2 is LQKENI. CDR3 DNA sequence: TGTGCCAGCTCCCCCTACAACTATGGCTACACCTTC. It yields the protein CASSPYNYGYTF.

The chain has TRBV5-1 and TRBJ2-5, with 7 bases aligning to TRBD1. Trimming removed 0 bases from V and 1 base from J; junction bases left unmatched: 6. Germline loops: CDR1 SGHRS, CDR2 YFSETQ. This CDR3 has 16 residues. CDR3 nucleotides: TGCGCCAGCAGCTTGGGTACAGGGGCCCTCCAAGAGACCCAGTACTTC. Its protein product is CASSLGTGALQETQYF.

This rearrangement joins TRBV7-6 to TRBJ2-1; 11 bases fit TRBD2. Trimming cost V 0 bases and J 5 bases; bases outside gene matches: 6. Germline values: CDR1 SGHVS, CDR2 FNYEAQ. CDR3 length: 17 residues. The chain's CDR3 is CASSLAGGTSGNNEQFF. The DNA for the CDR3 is TGTGCCAGCAGCTTAGCCGGGGGGACTAGCGGAAACAATGAGCAGTTCTTC.

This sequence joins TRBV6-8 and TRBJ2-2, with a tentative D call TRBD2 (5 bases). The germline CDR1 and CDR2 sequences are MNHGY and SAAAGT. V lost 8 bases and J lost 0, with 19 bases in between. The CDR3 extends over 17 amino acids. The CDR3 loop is CASSDLRFPANTGELFF. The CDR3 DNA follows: TGTGCCAGCTCGGACTTACGCTTCCCCGCGAACACCGGGGAGCTGTTTTTT.

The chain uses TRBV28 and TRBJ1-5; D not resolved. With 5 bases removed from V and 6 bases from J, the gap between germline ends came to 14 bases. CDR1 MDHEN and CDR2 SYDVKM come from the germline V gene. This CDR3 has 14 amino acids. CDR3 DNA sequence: TGTGCCAGCAGTCCGCCTGCGGTTGCTCAGCCCCAGCATTTT. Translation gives CASSPPAVAQPQHF. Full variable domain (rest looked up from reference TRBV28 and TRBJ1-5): DVKVTQSSRYLVKRTGEKVFLECVQDMDHENMFWYRQDPGLGLRLIYFSYDVKMKEKGDIPEGYSVSREKKERFSLILESASTNQTSMYLCASSPPAVAQPQHFGDGTRLSIL.

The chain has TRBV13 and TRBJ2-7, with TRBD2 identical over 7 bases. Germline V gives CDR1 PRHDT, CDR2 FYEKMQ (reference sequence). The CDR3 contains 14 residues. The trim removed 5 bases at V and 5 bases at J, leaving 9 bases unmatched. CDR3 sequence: CASSQRTSAHEQYF. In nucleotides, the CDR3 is TGTGCCAGCAGCCAAAGGACTAGTGCCCACGAGCAGTACTTC.

The CDR3 DNA reads as TGCAGCGTTGATATCAGTAACACCGGGGAGCTGTTTTTT. Translation gives CSVDISNTGELFF. The chain combines TRBV29-1 with TRBJ2-2, with D hard to call. The CDR3 spans 13 residues. Germline CDR1 is SQVTM and CDR2 is ANQGSEA. Trimming removed 3 bases at V and 2 bases at J, with 7 bases between.

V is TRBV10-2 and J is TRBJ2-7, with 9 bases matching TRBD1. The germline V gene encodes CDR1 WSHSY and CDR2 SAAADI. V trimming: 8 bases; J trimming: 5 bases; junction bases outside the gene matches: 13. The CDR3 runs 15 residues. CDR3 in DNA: TGCGCCAGCTGGCCGACCGGACAGGGGCGAAACGAGCAGTACTTC. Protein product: CASWPTGQGRNEQYF.

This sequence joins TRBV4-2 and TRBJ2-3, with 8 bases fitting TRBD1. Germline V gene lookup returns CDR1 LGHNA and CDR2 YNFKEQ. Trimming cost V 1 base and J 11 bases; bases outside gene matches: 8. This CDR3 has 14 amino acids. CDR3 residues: CASSQASQGAEQYF. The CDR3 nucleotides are TGTGCCAGCAGCCAAGCCTCCCAGGGGGCCGAGCAGTATTTT.

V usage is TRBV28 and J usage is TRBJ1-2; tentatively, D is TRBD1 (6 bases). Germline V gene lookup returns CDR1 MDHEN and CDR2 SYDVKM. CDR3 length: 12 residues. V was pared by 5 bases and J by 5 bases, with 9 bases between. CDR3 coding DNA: TGTGCCAGCAGTCCCGGACAGTATGGCTACACCTTC. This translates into CASSPGQYGYTF.

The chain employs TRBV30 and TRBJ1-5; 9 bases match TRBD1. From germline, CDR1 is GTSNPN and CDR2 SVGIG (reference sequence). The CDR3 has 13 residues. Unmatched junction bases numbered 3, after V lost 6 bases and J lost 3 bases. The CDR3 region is CACTGGINQPQHF. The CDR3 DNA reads TGTGCCTGTACAGGGGGCATCAATCAGCCCCAGCATTTT.

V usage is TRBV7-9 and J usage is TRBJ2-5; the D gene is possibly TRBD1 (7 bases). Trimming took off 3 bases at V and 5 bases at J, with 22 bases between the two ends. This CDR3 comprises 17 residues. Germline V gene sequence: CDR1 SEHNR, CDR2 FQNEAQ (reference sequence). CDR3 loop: CASSLPGTAIREETQYF. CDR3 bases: TGTGCCAGCAGCTTGCCCGGGACAGCGATTCGGGAGGAGACCCAGTACTTC.

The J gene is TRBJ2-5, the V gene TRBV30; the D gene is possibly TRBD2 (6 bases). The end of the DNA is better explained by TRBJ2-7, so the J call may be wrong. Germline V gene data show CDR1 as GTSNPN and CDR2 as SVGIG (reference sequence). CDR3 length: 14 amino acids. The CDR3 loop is CAWGFGGLTYEQYF. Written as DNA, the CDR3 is TGTGCCTGGGGCTTTGGGGGACTCACCTACGAGCAGTACTTC.

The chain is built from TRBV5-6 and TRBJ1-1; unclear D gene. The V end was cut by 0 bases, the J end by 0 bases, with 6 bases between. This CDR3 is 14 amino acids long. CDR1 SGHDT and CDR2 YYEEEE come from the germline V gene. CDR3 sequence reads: CASSLVRMNTEAFF. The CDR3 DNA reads TGTGCCAGCAGCTTGGTGAGGATGAACACTGAAGCTTTCTTT.

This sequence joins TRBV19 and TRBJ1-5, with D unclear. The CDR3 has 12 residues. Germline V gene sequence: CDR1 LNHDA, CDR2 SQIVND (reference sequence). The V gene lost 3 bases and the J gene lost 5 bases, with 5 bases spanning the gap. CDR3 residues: CASSMDYQPQHF. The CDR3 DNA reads TGTGCCAGTAGTATGGACTATCAGCCCCAGCATTTT.

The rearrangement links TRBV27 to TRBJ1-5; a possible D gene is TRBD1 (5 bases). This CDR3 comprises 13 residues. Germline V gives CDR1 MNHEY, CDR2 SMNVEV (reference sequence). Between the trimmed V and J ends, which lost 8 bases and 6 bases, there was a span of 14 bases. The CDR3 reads CASQKSGGQPQHF. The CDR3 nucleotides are TGTGCCAGCCAAAAGTCCGGGGGTCAGCCCCAGCATTTT.

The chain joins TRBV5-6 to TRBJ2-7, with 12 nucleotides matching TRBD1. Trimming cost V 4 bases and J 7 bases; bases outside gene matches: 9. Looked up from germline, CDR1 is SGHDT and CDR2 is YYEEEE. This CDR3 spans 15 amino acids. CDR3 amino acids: CASSAGGQGANEQYF. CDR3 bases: TGTGCCAGCAGCGCCGGGGGACAGGGGGCAAATGAGCAGTACTTC. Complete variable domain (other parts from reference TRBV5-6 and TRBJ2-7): DAGVTQSPTHLIKTRGQQVTLRCSPKSGHDTVSWYQQALGQGPQFIFQYYEEEERQRGNFPDRFSGHQFPNYSSELNVNALLLGDSALYLCASSAGGQGANEQYFGPGTRLTVT.

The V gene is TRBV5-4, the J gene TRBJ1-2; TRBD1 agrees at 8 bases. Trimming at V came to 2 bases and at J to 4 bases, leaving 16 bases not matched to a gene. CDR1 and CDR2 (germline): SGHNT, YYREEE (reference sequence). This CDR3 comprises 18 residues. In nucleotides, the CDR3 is TGTGCCAGCAGCTTAGCTGGTGGCAGGGGGCACCTGAGCTATGGCTACACCTTC. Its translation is CASSLAGGRGHLSYGYTF.

The CDR3 spells CAWSRWGQGDGYTF. In DNA, the CDR3 is TGTGCCTGGAGTCGTTGGGGACAGGGGGATGGCTACACCTTC. The genes are TRBV30 and TRBJ1-2, with TRBD1 matching 11 bases. Germline-derived CDR1 and CDR2 are GTSNPN and SVGIG (reference sequence). The CDR3 extends over 14 amino acids. The trim removed 2 bases at V and 6 bases at J, leaving 5 bases unmatched.

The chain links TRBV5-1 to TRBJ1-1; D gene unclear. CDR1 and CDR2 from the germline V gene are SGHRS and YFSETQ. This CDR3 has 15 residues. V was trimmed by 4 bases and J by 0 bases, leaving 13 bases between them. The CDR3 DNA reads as TGCGCCAGCAGCCCCCGGGGAGGGATGAACACTGAAGCTTTCTTT. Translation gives CASSPRGGMNTEAFF.

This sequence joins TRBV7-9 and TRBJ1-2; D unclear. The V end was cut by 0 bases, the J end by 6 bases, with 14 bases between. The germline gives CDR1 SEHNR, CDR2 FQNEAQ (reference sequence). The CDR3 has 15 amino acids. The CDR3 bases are TGTGCCAGCAGCTTAGCGGCAGTCCCGGAGGATGGCTACACCTTC. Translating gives CASSLAAVPEDGYTF.

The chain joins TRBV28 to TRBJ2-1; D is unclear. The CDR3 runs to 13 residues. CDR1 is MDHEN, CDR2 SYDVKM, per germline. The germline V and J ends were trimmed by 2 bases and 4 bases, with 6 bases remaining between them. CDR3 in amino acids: CASSLGPYNEQFF. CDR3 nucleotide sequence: TGTGCCAGCAGTTTAGGGCCATACAATGAGCAGTTCTTC.

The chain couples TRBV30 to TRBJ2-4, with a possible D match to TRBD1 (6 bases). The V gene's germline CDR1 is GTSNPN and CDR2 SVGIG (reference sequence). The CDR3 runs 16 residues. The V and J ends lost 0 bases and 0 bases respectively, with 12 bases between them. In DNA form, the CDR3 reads TGTGCCTGGAGTGTGGGGGCGGGTTTAGCCAAAAACATTCAGTACTTC. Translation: CAWSVGAGLAKNIQYF.

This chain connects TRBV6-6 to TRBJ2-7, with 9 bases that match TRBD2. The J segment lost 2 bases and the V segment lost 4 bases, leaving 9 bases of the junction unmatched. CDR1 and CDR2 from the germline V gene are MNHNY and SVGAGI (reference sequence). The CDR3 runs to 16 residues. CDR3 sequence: CASSSASTSGAYEQYF. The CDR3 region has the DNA TGTGCCAGCAGTTCCGCCTCGACTAGCGGTGCCTACGAGCAGTACTTC.

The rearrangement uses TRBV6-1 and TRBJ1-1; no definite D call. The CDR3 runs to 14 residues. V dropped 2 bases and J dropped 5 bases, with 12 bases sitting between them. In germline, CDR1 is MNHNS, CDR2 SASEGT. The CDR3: CASSERQVFTEAFF. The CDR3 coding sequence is TGTGCCAGCAGTGAACGTCAGGTTTTTACTGAAGCTTTCTTT.

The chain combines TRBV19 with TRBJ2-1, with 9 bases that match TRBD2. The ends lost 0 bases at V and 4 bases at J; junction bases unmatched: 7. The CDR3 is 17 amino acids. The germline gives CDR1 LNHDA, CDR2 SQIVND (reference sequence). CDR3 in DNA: TGTGCCAGTAGTATAGATGTGGGACTAGCACGTTACAATGAGCAGTTCTTC. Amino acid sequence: CASSIDVGLARYNEQFF.